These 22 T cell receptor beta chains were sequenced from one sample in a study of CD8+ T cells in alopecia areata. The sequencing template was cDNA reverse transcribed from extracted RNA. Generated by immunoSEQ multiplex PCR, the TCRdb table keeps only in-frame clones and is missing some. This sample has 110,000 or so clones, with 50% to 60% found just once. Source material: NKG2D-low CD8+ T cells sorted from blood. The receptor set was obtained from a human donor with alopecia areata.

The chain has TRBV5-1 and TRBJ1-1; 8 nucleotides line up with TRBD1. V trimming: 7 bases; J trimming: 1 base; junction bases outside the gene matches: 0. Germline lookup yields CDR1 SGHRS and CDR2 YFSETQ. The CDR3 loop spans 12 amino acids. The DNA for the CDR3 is TGCGCCAGCGGGACAGGGAACACTGAAGCTTTCTTT. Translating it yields CASGTGNTEAFF.

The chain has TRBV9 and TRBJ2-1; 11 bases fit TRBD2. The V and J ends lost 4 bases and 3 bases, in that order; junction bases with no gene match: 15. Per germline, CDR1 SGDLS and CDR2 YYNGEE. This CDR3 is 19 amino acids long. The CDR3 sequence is CASSPTAGTSGLLYNEQFF. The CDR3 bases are TGTGCCAGCAGCCCCACCGCCGGGACTAGCGGCCTCCTCTACAATGAGCAGTTCTTC.

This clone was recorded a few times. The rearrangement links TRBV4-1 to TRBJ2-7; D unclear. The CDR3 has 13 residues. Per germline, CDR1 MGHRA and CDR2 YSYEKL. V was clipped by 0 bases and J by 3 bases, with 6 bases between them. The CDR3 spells CASSQDPLYEQYF. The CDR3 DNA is TGCGCCAGCAGCCAAGATCCCCTCTACGAGCAGTACTTC.

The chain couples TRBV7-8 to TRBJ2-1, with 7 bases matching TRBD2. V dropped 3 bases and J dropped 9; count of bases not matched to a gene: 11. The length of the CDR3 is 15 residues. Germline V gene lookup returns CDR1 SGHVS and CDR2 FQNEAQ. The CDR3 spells CASSFYGGGGGEQFF. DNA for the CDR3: TGTGCCAGCAGCTTTTACGGCGGCGGGGGTGGTGAGCAGTTCTTC. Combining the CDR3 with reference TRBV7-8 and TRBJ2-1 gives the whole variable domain GAGVSQSPRYKVAKRGQDVALRCDPISGHVSLFWYQQALGQGPEFLTYFQNEAQLDKSGLPSDRFFAERPEGSVSTLKIQRTQQEDSAVYLCASSFYGGGGGEQFFGPGTRLTVL.

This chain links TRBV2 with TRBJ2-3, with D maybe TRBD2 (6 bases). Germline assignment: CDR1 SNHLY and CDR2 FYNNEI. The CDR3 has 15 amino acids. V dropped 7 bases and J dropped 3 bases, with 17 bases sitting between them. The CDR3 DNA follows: TGTGCCAGCATAGGCGTAGCGGACAATACAGATACGCAGTATTTT. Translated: CASIGVADNTDTQYF.

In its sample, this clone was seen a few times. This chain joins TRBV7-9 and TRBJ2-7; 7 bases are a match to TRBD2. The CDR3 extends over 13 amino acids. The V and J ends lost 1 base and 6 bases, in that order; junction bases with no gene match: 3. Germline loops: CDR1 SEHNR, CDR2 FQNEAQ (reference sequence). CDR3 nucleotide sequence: TGTGCCAGCAGCTTAGTGGGAGGGATCGAGCAGTACTTC. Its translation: CASSLVGGIEQYF. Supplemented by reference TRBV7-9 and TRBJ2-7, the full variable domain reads DTGVSQNPRHKITKRGQNVTFRCDPISEHNRLYWYRQTLGQGPEFLTYFQNEAQLEKSRLLSDRFSAERPKGSFSTLEIQRTEQGDSAMYLCASSLVGGIEQYFGPGTRLTVT.

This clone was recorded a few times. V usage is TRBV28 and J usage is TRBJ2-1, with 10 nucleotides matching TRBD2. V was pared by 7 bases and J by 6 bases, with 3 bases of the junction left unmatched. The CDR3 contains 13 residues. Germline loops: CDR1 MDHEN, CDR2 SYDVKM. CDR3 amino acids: CASTSGSGNEQFF. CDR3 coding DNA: TGTGCCAGCACTAGCGGGAGTGGCAATGAGCAGTTCTTC.

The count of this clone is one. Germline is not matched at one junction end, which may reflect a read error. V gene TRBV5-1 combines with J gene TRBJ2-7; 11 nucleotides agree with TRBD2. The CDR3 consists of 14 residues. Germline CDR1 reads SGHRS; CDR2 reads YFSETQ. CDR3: CASGLATSGSEQYF. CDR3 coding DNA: TGCGCCAGCGGCTTGGCAACTAGCGGGAGCGAGCAGTACTTC.

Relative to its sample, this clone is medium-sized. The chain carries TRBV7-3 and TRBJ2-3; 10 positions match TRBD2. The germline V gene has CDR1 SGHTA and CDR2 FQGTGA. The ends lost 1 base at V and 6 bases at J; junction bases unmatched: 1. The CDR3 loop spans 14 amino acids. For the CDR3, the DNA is TGTGCCAGCAGCTTAAGAGCGGGAGGGGATACGCAGTATTTT. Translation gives CASSLRAGGDTQYF.

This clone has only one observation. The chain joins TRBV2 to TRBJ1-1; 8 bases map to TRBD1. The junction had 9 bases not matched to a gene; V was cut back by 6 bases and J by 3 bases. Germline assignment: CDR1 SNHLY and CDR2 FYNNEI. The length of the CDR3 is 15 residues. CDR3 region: CASRNDRGGYTEAFF. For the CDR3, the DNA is TGTGCCAGCAGGAATGACAGGGGAGGATACACTGAAGCTTTCTTT.

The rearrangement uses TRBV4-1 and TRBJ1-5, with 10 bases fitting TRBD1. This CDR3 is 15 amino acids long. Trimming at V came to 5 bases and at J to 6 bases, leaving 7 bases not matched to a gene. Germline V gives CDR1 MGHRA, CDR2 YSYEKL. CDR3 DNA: TGCGCCAGCAGCACCCGGACAGGGGGATCTCAGCCCCAGCATTTT. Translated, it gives CASSTRTGGSQPQHF.

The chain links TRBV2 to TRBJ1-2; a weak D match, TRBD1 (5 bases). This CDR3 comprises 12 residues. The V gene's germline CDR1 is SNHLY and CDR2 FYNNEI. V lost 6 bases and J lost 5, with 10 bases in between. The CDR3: CASRIRAYGYTF. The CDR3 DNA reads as TGTGCCAGCAGGATCAGGGCTTATGGCTACACCTTC.

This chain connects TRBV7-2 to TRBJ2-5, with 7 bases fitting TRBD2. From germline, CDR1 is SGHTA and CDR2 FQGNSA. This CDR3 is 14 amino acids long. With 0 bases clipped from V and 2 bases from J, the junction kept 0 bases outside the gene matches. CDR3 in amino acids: CASSLAGRQETQYF. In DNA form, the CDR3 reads TGTGCCAGCAGCTTAGCCGGGAGGCAAGAGACCCAGTACTTC.

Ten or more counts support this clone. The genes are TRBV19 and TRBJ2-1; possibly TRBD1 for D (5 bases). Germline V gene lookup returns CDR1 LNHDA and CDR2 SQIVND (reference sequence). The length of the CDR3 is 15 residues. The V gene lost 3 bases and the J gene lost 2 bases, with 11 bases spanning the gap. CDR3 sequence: CASSIATDPYNEQFF. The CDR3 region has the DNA TGTGCCAGTAGTATCGCGACAGACCCCTACAATGAGCAGTTCTTC.

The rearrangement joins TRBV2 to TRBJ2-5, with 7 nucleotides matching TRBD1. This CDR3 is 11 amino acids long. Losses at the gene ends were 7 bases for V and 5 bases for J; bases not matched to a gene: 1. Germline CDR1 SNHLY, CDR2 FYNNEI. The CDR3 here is CASKTGETQYF. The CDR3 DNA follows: TGTGCCAGCAAGACAGGGGAGACCCAGTACTTC.

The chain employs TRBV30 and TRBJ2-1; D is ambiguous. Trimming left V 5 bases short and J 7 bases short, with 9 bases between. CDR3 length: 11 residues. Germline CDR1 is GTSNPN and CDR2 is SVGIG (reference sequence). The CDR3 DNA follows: TGTGCCTGGGACCTTGGGAATGAGCAGTTCTTC. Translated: CAWDLGNEQFF.

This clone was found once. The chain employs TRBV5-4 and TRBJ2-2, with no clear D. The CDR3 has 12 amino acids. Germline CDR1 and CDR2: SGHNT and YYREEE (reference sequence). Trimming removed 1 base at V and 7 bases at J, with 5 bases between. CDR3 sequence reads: CASSLYNGELFF. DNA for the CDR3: TGTGCCAGCAGCTTGTATAACGGGGAGCTGTTTTTT.

DNA for the CDR3: TGTGCCAGCAGTCTAACCCTCGCCCCTACGAACACTGAAGCTTTCTTT. It translates to CASSLTLAPTNTEAFF. This chain connects TRBV28 to TRBJ1-1, with unresolved D. Trimming left V 5 bases short and J 1 base short, with 17 bases between. Per the germline V gene, CDR1 is MDHEN and CDR2 is SYDVKM. This CDR3 is 16 amino acids long.

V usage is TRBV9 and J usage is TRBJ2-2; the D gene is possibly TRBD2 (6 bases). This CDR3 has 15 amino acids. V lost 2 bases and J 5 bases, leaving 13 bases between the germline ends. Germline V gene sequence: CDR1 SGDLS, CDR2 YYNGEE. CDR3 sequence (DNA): TGTGCCAGCAGCGTGGCCCCTCGGGAGACCGGGGAGCTGTTTTTT. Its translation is CASSVAPRETGELFF.

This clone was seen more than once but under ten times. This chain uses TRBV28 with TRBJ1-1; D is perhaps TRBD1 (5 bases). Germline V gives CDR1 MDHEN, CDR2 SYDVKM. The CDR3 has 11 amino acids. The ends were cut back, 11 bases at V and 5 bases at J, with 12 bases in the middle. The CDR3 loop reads CAASRGTEAFF. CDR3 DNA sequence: TGTGCCGCGAGTCGGGGGACTGAAGCTTTCTTT.

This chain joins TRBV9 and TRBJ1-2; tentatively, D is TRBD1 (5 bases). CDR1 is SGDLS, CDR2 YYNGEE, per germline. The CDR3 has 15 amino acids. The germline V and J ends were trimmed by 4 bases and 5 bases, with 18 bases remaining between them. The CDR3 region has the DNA TGTGCCAGCAGCCCCCGGGGAGGGGCTGAGTATGGCTACACCTTC. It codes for CASSPRGGAEYGYTF.

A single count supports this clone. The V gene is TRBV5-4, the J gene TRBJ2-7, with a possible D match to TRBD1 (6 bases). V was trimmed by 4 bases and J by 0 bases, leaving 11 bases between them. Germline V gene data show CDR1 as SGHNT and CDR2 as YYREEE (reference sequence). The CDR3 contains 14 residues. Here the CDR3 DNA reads TGTGCCAGCAGCCCTCTGGACAGCTCCTACGAGCAGTACTTC. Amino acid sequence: CASSPLDSSYEQYF.